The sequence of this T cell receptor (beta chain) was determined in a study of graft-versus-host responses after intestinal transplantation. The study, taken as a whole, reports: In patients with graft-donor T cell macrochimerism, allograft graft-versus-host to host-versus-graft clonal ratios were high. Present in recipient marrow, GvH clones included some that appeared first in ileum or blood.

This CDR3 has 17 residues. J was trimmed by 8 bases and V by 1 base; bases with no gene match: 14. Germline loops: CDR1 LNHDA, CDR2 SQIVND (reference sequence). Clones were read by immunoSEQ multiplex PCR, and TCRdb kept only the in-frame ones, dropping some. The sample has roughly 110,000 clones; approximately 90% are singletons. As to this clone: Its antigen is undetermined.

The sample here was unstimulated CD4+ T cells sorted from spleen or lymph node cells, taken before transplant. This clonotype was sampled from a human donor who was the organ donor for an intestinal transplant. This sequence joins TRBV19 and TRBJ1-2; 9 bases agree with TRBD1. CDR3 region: CASSIAGTGNPMRGYTF. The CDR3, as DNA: TGTGCCAGTAGTATAGCCGGGACAGGGAATCCCATGAGAGGCTACACCTTC.